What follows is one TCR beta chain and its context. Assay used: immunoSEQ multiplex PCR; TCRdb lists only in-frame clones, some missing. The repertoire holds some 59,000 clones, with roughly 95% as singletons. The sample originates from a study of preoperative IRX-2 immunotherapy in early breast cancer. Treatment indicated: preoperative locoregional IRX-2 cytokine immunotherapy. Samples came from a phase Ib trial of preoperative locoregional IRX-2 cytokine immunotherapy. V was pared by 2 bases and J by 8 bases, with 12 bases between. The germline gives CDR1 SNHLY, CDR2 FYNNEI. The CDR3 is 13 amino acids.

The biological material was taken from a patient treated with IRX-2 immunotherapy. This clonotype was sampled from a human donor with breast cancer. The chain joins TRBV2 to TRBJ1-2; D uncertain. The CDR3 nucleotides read TGTGCCAGCAGTGAATTGGCAGGTGGAGGCTACACCTTC. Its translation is CASSELAGGGYTF.